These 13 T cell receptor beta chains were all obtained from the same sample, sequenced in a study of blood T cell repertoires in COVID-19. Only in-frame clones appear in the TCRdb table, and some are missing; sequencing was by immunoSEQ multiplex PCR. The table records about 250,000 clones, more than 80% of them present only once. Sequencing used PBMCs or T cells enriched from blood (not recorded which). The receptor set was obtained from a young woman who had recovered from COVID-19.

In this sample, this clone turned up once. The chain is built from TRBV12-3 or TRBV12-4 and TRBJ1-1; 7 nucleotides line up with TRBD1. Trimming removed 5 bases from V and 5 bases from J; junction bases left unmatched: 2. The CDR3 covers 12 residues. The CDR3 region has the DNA TGTGCCAGCAGTCGACAGGGTACTGAAGCTTTCTTT. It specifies CASSRQGTEAFF.

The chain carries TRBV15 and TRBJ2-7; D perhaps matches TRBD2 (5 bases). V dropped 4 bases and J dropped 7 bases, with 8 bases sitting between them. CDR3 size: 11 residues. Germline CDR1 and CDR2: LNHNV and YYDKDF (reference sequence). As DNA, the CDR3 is TGTGCCACCAGCAACCGCGGGGAGCAGTACTTC. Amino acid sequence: CATSNRGEQYF.

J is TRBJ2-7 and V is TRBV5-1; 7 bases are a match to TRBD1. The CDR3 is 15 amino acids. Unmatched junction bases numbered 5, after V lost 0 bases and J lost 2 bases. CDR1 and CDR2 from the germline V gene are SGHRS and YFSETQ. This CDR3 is CASSLGGQEPYEQYF. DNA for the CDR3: TGCGCCAGCAGCTTGGGCGGACAGGAGCCCTACGAGCAGTACTTC.

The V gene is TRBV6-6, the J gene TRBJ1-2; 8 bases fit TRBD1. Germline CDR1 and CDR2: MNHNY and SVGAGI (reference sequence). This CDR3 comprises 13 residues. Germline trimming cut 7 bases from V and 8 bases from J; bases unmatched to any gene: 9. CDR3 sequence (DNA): TGTGCCAGCACCCCAAGCAGGGGGCGAGGCTACACCTTC. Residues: CASTPSRGRGYTF.

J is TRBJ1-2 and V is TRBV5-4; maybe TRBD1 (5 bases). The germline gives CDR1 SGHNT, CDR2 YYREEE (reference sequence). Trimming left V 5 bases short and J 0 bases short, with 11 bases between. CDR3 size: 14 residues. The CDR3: CASRSGGANYGYTF. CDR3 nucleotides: TGTGCCAGCAGGTCCGGGGGGGCTAACTATGGCTACACCTTC.

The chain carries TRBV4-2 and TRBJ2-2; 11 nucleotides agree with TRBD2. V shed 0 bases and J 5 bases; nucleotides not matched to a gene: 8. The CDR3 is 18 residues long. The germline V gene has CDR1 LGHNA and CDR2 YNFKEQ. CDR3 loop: CASSQDLSGGAITGELFF. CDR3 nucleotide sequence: TGTGCCAGCAGCCAAGACCTTAGCGGGGGGGCCATAACCGGGGAGCTGTTTTTT.

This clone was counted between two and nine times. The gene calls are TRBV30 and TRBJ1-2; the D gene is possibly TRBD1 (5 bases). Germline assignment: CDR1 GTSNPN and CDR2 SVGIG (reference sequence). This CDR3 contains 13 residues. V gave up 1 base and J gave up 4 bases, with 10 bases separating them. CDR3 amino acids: CAWSGREGYGYTF. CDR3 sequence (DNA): TGTGCCTGGAGTGGCAGGGAAGGCTATGGCTACACCTTC.

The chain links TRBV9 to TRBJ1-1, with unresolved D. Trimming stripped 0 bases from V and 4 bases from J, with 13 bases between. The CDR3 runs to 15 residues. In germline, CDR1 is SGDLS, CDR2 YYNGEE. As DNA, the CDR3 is TGTGCCAGCAGCGTAGGTAAACTCGCAGGCACTGAAGCTTTCTTT. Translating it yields CASSVGKLAGTEAFF.

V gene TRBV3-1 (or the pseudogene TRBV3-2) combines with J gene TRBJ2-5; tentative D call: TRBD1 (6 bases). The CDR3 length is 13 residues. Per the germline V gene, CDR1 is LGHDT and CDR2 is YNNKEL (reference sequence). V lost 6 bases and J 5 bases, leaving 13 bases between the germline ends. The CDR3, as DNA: TGTGCCAGCAGTCCCACAGGGACCGAGACCCAGTACTTC. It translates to CASSPTGTETQYF.

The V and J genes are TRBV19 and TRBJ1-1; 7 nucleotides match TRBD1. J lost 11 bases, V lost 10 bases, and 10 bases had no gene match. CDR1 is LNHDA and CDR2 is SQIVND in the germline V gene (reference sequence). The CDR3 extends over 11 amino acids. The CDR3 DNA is TGTGCCACAAGACAGGGTAGCGGTGCTTTCTTT. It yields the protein CATRQGSGAFF.

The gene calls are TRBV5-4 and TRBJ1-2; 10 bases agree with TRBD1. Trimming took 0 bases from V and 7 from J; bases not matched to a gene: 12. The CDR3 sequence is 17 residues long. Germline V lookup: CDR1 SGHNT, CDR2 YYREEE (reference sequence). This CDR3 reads CASSLADYATGGSGYTF. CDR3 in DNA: TGTGCCAGCAGCTTGGCCGATTACGCGACAGGGGGCAGTGGCTACACCTTC. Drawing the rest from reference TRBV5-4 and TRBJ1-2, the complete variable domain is ETGVTQSPTHLIKTRGQQVTLRCSSQSGHNTVSWYQQALGQGPQFIFQYYREEENGRGNFPPRFSGLQFPNYSSELNVNALELDDSALYLCASSLADYATGGSGYTFGSGTRLTVV.

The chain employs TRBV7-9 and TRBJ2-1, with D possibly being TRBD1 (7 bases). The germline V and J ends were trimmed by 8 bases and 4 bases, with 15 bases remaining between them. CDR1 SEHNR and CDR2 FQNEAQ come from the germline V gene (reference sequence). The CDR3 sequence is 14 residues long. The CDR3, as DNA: TGTGCCAGCTACCAGACAGGGACTTACAATGAGCAGTTCTTC. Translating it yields CASYQTGTYNEQFF.

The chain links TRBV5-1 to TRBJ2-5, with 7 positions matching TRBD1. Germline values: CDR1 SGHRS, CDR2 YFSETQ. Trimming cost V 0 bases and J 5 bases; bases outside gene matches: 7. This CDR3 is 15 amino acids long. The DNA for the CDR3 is TGCGCCAGCAGCTTGGCGCAGGGGGTTGAGGAGACCCAGTACTTC. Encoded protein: CASSLAQGVEETQYF.